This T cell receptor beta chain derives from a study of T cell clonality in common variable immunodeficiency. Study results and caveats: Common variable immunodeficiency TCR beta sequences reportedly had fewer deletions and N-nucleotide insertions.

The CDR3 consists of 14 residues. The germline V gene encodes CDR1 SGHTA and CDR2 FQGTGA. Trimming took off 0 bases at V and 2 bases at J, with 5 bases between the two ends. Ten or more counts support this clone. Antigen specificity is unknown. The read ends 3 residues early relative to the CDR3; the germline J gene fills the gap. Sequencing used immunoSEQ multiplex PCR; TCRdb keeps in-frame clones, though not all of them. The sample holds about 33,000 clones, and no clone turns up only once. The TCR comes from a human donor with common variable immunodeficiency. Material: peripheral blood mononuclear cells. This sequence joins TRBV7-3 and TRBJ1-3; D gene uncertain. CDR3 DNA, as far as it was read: TGTGCCAGCAGCTTAACCCGGGCTGGAAACACC. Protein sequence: CASSLTRAGNT. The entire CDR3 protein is CASSLTRAGNTIYF.